Listed here are 17 T cell receptor beta chains from one sample, sequenced in a study of blood T cell repertoires in COVID-19. Sequencing was performed with immunoSEQ multiplex PCR; in TCRdb, only in-frame clones are kept and a portion is missing. The sample contains 110,000 to 150,000 clones, roughly 78% of which appear only once. The sample comprised PBMCs or T cells enriched from blood (not recorded which). The receptor set was obtained from a woman aged 45-60 years who had recovered from COVID-19.

This clone has more than one count but fewer than ten. V is TRBV19 and J is TRBJ1-2, with D possibly matching TRBD1 (6 bases). The CDR3 runs 15 residues. CDR1 and CDR2 from the germline V gene are LNHDA and SQIVND (reference sequence). The V and J ends lost 7 bases and 2 bases respectively, with 17 bases between them. CDR3 sequence reads: CASTLSGQGNYGYTF. The CDR3 coding sequence is TGTGCCAGTACCCTTTCAGGGCAGGGGAACTATGGCTACACCTTC.

This chain connects TRBV10-3 to TRBJ2-2, with D possibly matching TRBD2 (5 bases). CDR1 and CDR2 (germline): ENHRY, SYGVKD. Trimming pared 10 bases from V and 0 bases from J, leaving 15 bases between. CDR3 length: 15 residues. The CDR3 region is CATHVGNANTGELFF. The CDR3 nucleotides read TGTGCCACCCATGTCGGGAACGCGAACACCGGGGAGCTGTTTTTT.

This rearrangement joins TRBV19 to TRBJ1-5; 8 nucleotides align to TRBD1. Per germline, CDR1 LNHDA and CDR2 SQIVND (reference sequence). Germline trimming cut 5 bases from V and 5 bases from J; bases unmatched to any gene: 8. CDR3 length: 15 residues. CDR3 coding DNA: TGTGCCAGTAGTGTAAGAGGACAGGGCCATCAGCCCCAGCATTTT. It specifies CASSVRGQGHQPQHF.

The chain is built from TRBV6-5 and TRBJ2-5; 7 nucleotides line up with TRBD2. Germline CDR1 is MNHEY and CDR2 is SVGAGI. This CDR3 is built from 13 residues. After removal of 7 bases from V and 5 bases from J, the junction contained 7 bases not matched to a gene. The CDR3 sequence: CASTSPGGETQYF. In nucleotides, the CDR3 is TGTGCCAGCACCTCCCCCGGGGGGGAGACCCAGTACTTC.

J is TRBJ1-1 and V is TRBV18; weak D call: TRBD1 (6 bases). Looked up from germline, CDR1 is KGHSH and CDR2 is LQKENI. This CDR3 contains 15 residues. V was clipped by 1 base and J by 1 base, with 10 bases between them. This chain's CDR3 is CASSPRTGTNTEAFF. In nucleotides, the CDR3 is TGTGCCAGCTCACCACGTACAGGGACGAACACTGAAGCTTTCTTT. The whole variable domain, remainder taken from reference TRBV18 and TRBJ1-1, is NAGVMQNPRHLVRRRGQEARLRCSPMKGHSHVYWYRQLPEEGLKFMVYLQKENIIDESGMPKERFSAEFPKEGPSILRIQQVVRGDSAAYFCASSPRTGTNTEAFFGQGTRLTVV.

This clone was detected ten times or more. This chain connects TRBV9 to TRBJ2-2; possibly TRBD2 for D (6 bases). This CDR3 contains 14 residues. CDR1 is SGDLS, CDR2 YYNGEE, per germline. Between the trimmed V and J ends, which lost 3 bases and 8 bases, there was a span of 14 bases. Here the CDR3 DNA reads TGTGCCAGCAGCGGGGGCTGGGGAGGAGGGGAGCTGTTTTTT. Its translation is CASSGGWGGGELFF.

The gene calls are TRBV30 and TRBJ2-2, with 7 nucleotides matching TRBD1. Germline V gene sequence: CDR1 GTSNPN, CDR2 SVGIG (reference sequence). Trimming removed 4 bases from V and 1 base from J; junction bases left unmatched: 6. The CDR3 is 15 residues long. The CDR3 sequence: CAWTPTGWNTGELFF. In nucleotides, the CDR3 is TGTGCCTGGACCCCGACAGGGTGGAACACCGGGGAGCTGTTTTTT.

The chain recombines TRBV30 with TRBJ1-2, with D unresolved. This CDR3 comprises 13 residues. Trimming took 7 bases from V and 6 from J, leaving 18 bases between them. Germline V lookup: CDR1 GTSNPN, CDR2 SVGIG (reference sequence). The CDR3 DNA reads as TGTGCCTCGCCTCGGATGAGGGCGGATGGCTACACCTTC. Its translation is CASPRMRADGYTF.

This rearrangement joins TRBV18 to TRBJ2-3; perhaps TRBD1 as D (5 bases). The ends were cut back, 3 bases at V and 2 bases at J, with 15 bases in the middle. Germline CDR1 is KGHSH and CDR2 is LQKENI. This CDR3 spans 16 amino acids. The CDR3 spells CASSPQGKSSTDTQYF. The CDR3 DNA follows: TGTGCCAGCTCACCCCAGGGTAAATCGTCCACAGATACGCAGTATTTT.

This rearrangement joins TRBV7-3 to TRBJ2-1; the match to TRBD1 covers 7 bases. Germline V gives CDR1 SGHTA, CDR2 FQGTGA. This CDR3 contains 15 residues. The V and J ends lost 5 bases and 3 bases, in that order; junction bases with no gene match: 7. This CDR3 is CASSLSRDSYNEQFF. CDR3 in DNA: TGTGCCAGCAGCCTCAGCCGGGACAGCTACAATGAGCAGTTCTTC.

The gene calls are TRBV9 and TRBJ1-4, with D perhaps TRBD1 (5 bases). V gave up 4 bases and J gave up 0 bases, with 19 bases separating them. The germline CDR1 and CDR2 sequences are SGDLS and YYNGEE. The CDR3 consists of 18 residues. This CDR3 reads CASSSSRGDFATNEKLFF. The CDR3 DNA is TGTGCCAGCAGCTCCTCCCGGGGGGACTTCGCAACTAATGAAAAACTGTTTTTT.

This clone has just a few counts. The chain carries TRBV2 and TRBJ1-2; TRBD1 is a possible D gene (6 bases). CDR1 is SNHLY and CDR2 is FYNNEI in the germline V gene. CDR3 length equals 13 residues. Between the trimmed V and J ends, which lost 6 bases and 8 bases, there was a span of 16 bases. CDR3 sequence: CASSLTGPSGYTF. The DNA for the CDR3 is TGTGCCAGCAGCCTAACAGGGCCTAGCGGCTACACCTTC.

This clone was observed a handful of times. The chain joins TRBV7-9 to TRBJ2-1; D gene unclear. Germline V gene data show CDR1 as SEHNR and CDR2 as FQNEAQ (reference sequence). The V gene lost 0 bases and the J gene lost 9 bases, with 12 bases spanning the gap. This CDR3 spans 14 amino acids. CDR3 residues: CASSLASKGAEQFF. CDR3 DNA sequence: TGTGCCAGCAGCTTAGCCTCGAAAGGAGCTGAGCAGTTCTTC. Combining the CDR3 with reference TRBV7-9 and TRBJ2-1 gives the whole variable domain DTGVSQNPRHKITKRGQNVTFRCDPISEHNRLYWYRQTLGQGPEFLTYFQNEAQLEKSRLLSDRFSAERPKGSFSTLEIQRTEQGDSAMYLCASSLASKGAEQFFGPGTRLTVL.

The chain is built from TRBV29-1 and TRBJ2-2; 8 nucleotides line up with TRBD2. V lost 3 bases and J lost 6; bases outside the gene matches: 9. The V gene's germline CDR1 is SQVTM and CDR2 ANQGSEA. The CDR3 has 15 residues. CDR3 DNA: TGCAGCGTTGATACCGGGGGGGCCCTAGCCGGGGAGCTGTTTTTT. This translates into CSVDTGGALAGELFF.

The genes are TRBV5-4 and TRBJ2-3; 7 bases line up with TRBD2. V was pared by 0 bases and J by 4 bases, with 2 bases of the junction left unmatched. This CDR3 has 14 residues. CDR1 is SGHNT and CDR2 is YYREEE in the germline V gene (reference sequence). The DNA of the CDR3 is TGTGCCAGCAGCTTGGCCGGGGGGTCAGATACGCAGTATTTT. Translation: CASSLAGGSDTQYF.

The rearrangement uses TRBV19 and TRBJ1-2; D is uncertain. This CDR3 spans 14 amino acids. V was clipped by 7 bases and J by 4 bases, with 16 bases between them. The V gene's germline CDR1 is LNHDA and CDR2 SQIVND (reference sequence). CDR3 coding DNA: TGTGCCAGTACCACCCCCGGGATATCCTATGGCTACACCTTC. Translating gives CASTTPGISYGYTF.

The rearrangement links TRBV2 to TRBJ1-4; no reliable D call. Trimming shortened V by 6 bases and J by 1 base, and 9 bases separated the two germline ends. Germline V gives CDR1 SNHLY, CDR2 FYNNEI. This CDR3 is built from 14 residues. This CDR3 is CASSQARTNEKLFF. In DNA form, the CDR3 reads TGTGCCAGCAGCCAGGCTCGAACTAATGAAAAACTGTTTTTT.